This T cell receptor beta chain emerged from a study of blood T cell repertoires in COVID-19. Authors' methods: Amplification of reference gene primers provided the estimated nucleated cell counts. Libraries were prepared by immunoSEQ multiplex PCR; TCRdb keeps only in-frame clonotypes and omits some of them. V and J calls and clone size are given by that table; D and trimming were obtained from the DNA. The sample consists of around 120,000 clones, about 85% of them appearing once. V lost 3 bases to trimming and J lost 5 bases, with 25 bases between them. This CDR3 is built from 18 residues. The germline CDR1 and CDR2 sequences are LGHDT and YNNKEL (reference sequence).

This chain joins TRBV3-1 (or the pseudogene TRBV3-2) and TRBJ2-5; D may be TRBD2 (6 bases). The TCR comes from a man of 80 years or more with acute or convalescent COVID-19. The specimen was peripheral blood. CDR3 residues: CASSQWSGTGVQKETQYF. CDR3 bases: TGTGCCAGCAGCCAGTGGAGCGGTACGGGGGTACAGAAGGAGACCCAGTACTTC.